This T cell receptor (beta chain) appears in the sequencing data of a study of T cell responses to AZD1222 COVID-19 vaccine. Study-level points and caveats: The peak T cell response came first, and repertoires were sampled only after it.

Comments on this clone: Antigen specificity is unknown.

Sequenced by immunoSEQ multiplex PCR; TCRdb stores in-frame clones only, minus some. The table shows about 110,000 clones, with 70% to 90% occurring only once. The CDR3 covers 15 residues. Trimming took 4 bases from V and 3 from J; bases not matched to a gene: 6. Germline CDR1 reads SEHNR; CDR2 reads FQNEAQ (reference sequence). The J gene is TRBJ1-2, the V gene TRBV7-9; TRBD1 aligns across 9 bases. Sequencing was performed on peripheral blood, taken 28 days after the second AZD1222 dose. This TCR came from an adult who received the AZD1222 COVID-19 vaccine. CDR3 sequence reads: CASSSGTGGYYGYTF. The CDR3 DNA sequence: TGTGCCAGCAGCTCTGGAACAGGGGGCTACTATGGCTACACCTTC.